The next 11 T cell receptor beta chains were all read from a single sample in a study of blood T cell repertoires in COVID-19. Clones were sequenced by immunoSEQ multiplex PCR, and TCRdb holds only the in-frame ones, with some missing. The sample shows roughly 110,000 clones, roughly nine tenths of them seen only once. Sequencing was carried out using peripheral blood. These receptors were taken from a man in his forties with active or convalescent COVID-19.

The V and J genes are TRBV18 and TRBJ2-7; D is possibly TRBD2 (6 bases). CDR3 length equals 15 residues. Germline assignment: CDR1 KGHSH and CDR2 LQKENI. V lost 3 bases to trimming and J lost 3 bases, with 15 bases between them. The CDR3 reads CASSPGPRGNYEQYF. The CDR3 nucleotides read TGTGCCAGCTCACCCGGGCCGCGGGGCAACTACGAGCAGTACTTC. The complete variable domain, with remaining parts taken from reference TRBV18 and TRBJ2-7, reads NAGVMQNPRHLVRRRGQEARLRCSPMKGHSHVYWYRQLPEEGLKFMVYLQKENIIDESGMPKERFSAEFPKEGPSILRIQQVVRGDSAAYFCASSPGPRGNYEQYFGPGTRLTVT.

V and J are TRBV19 and TRBJ2-7, with TRBD1 as a possible D gene (6 bases). This CDR3 is built from 13 residues. Trimming removed 9 bases from V and 0 bases from J, with 12 bases in between. Germline V gene sequence: CDR1 LNHDA, CDR2 SQIVND (reference sequence). Here the CDR3 reads CASAGTLSYEQYF. CDR3 DNA sequence: TGTGCCAGCGCCGGGACACTCTCCTACGAGCAGTACTTC.

This chain uses TRBV3-1 (or the pseudogene TRBV3-2) with TRBJ1-1; no clear D gene. The length of the CDR3 is 13 residues. Trimming removed 4 bases from V and 4 bases from J, with 10 bases in between. Germline loops: CDR1 LGHDT, CDR2 YNNKEL (reference sequence). The CDR3 nucleotides are TGTGCCAGCAGCCGAGCGGAGGGCACTGAAGCTTTCTTT. It yields the protein CASSRAEGTEAFF.

V gene TRBV18 combines with J gene TRBJ1-6; no reliable D call. Trimming pared 1 base from V and 7 bases from J, leaving 8 bases between. CDR1 and CDR2 from the germline V gene are KGHSH and LQKENI. The CDR3 contains 14 residues. CDR3 DNA sequence: TGTGCCAGCTCACCACTAACAGAAAATTCACCCCTCCACTTT. It encodes CASSPLTENSPLHF.

Concerning this clone itself: A junction end diverges from the germline sequence, so it may reflect a read error. The V call is TRBV18, the J call TRBJ2-7, with TRBD2 matching 10 bases. The CDR3 has 13 residues. CDR1 and CDR2 from the germline V gene are KGHSH and LQKENI. The CDR3 sequence: CASSPTGELAGFF. CDR3 nucleotides: TGTGCCAGCTCACCGACTGGGGAACTAGCGGGGTTCTTC.

This clone was counted a few times. J is TRBJ2-2 and V is TRBV7-3; perhaps TRBD1 as D (6 bases). Trimming took off 4 bases at V and 4 bases at J, with 7 bases between the two ends. The CDR3 extends over 13 amino acids. Germline V gene lookup returns CDR1 SGHTA and CDR2 FQGTGA. CDR3 sequence: CASSWTATGELFF. For the CDR3, the DNA is TGTGCCAGCAGCTGGACAGCCACCGGGGAGCTGTTTTTT.

The chain couples TRBV5-4 to TRBJ2-2; the D gene is possibly TRBD2 (7 bases). The V end lost 2 bases, the J end lost 0 bases, and 8 bases lay between the germline ends. From germline, CDR1 is SGHNT and CDR2 YYREEE (reference sequence). This CDR3 is 15 amino acids long. This CDR3 reads CASSLGGANTGELFF. The CDR3 DNA is TGTGCCAGCAGCTTAGGGGGGGCGAACACCGGGGAGCTGTTTTTT.

The gene calls are TRBV5-1 and TRBJ2-7, with TRBD1 matching 10 bases. Germline V gene data show CDR1 as SGHRS and CDR2 as YFSETQ. The CDR3 is 16 amino acids. Losses at the gene ends were 0 bases for V and 4 bases for J; bases not matched to a gene: 7. CDR3 DNA: TGCGCCAGCAGCTTGGGGCTCGGGACAGGGGAATACGAGCAGTACTTC. Translation: CASSLGLGTGEYEQYF.

This clone was found once. The gene calls are TRBV7-2 and TRBJ2-5; 14 bases agree with TRBD2. Germline CDR1 and CDR2: SGHTA and FQGNSA. The J segment lost 5 bases and the V segment lost 0 bases, leaving 5 bases of the junction unmatched. The CDR3 is made up of 17 amino acids. In nucleotides, the CDR3 is TGTGCCAGCAGCTTAGCGGGACTAGCGGGAGCGCGGGAGACCCAGTACTTC. Protein product: CASSLAGLAGARETQYF.

V is TRBV2 and J is TRBJ1-4; 11 bases align to TRBD1. V lost 4 bases to trimming and J lost 8 bases; unmatched junction nucleotides: 3. Germline loops: CDR1 SNHLY, CDR2 FYNNEI. The CDR3 runs to 14 residues. The CDR3 region is CASSGRTGGEKLFF. CDR3 sequence (DNA): TGTGCCAGCAGTGGCCGGACAGGGGGCGAAAAACTGTTTTTT. Together with reference TRBV2 and TRBJ1-4, the CDR3 gives the full variable domain: EPEVTQTPSHQVTQMGQEVILRCVPISNHLYFYWYRQILGQKVEFLVSFYNNEISEKSEIFDDQFSVERPDGSNFTLKIRSTKLEDSAMYFCASSGRTGGEKLFFGSGTQLSVL.

J is TRBJ2-7 and V is TRBV6-2 or TRBV6-3, with D maybe TRBD1 (5 bases). V gave up 4 bases and J gave up 5 bases, with 15 bases separating them. The CDR3 is 14 residues long. Germline CDR1 MNHEY, CDR2 SVGEGT. This chain's CDR3 is CASSWARVSDEQYF. CDR3 in DNA: TGTGCCAGCAGTTGGGCCAGGGTTTCTGACGAGCAGTACTTC.